Following are 9 T cell receptor beta chains from one sample sequenced in a study of tissue T cells after allogeneic stem cell transplantation. Libraries were prepared by immunoSEQ multiplex PCR; TCRdb keeps only in-frame clonotypes and omits some of them. The table shows roughly 8,600 clones, with roughly a third occurring only once. Time point in this sample: mouse harvest day 14 after allogeneic transplant. The graft held 10^6 splenic CD5+ T cells and 10^7 T-cell-depleted bone marrow cells. The sample consisted of skin. The source is a female BALB/c mouse given C57BL/6 T cells with graft-versus-host disease after an allogeneic hematopoietic cell transplant.

To note about this clone: Mouse names are used for the genes. The read stops 1 residue short of the end of the CDR3; the missing end is completed from the germline J gene. This chain uses TRBV12-1 with TRBJ1-4; 9 bases match TRBD1. The CDR3 spans 14 residues. Germline V gene sequence: CDR1 SGHSN, CDR2 HYEKVE. V lost 2 bases, J lost 6 bases, and 3 bases stayed unmatched. CDR3 DNA (partial): TGTGCCAGCTCTCCCGGGACAGGGCACGAAAGATTATTT. Translated: CASSPGTGHERLF. From start to end, the CDR3 is CASSPGTGHERLFF.

A word on this clone: Gene names are the mouse ones. The missing CDR3 end, 1 residue past where the read stops, is filled in from the germline J gene. The chain joins TRBV26 to TRBJ1-2; D gene unclear. The CDR3 runs 13 residues. Trimming left V 3 bases short and J 0 bases short, with 5 bases between. Germline V gene data show CDR1 as KGHPV and CDR2 as FQNQEV (reference sequence). The CDR3 DNA, read in part, is TGTGCCAGCAGTCTCACAACAAACTCCGACTACACC. Translating it yields CASSLTTNSDYT. The entire CDR3 reads CASSLTTNSDYTF.

In the case of this clone: Gene names are the mouse ones. The read is 1 residue too short to cover the CDR3 end, so that end is filled in from the germline J gene. The chain uses TRBV26 and TRBJ1-5, with D unresolved. The germline V gene has CDR1 KGHPV and CDR2 FQNQEV (reference sequence). This CDR3 is built from 14 residues. V lost 0 bases, J lost 4 bases, and 7 bases lay in between. The sequenced part of the CDR3 DNA is TGTGCCAGCAGTCTGTCGTGGGGTAACCAGGCTCCGCTT. Residues: CASSLSWGNQAPL. The whole CDR3 reads CASSLSWGNQAPLF.

To note about this clone: The gene names here belong to mouse. The read terminates 1 residue before the CDR3 end, so the remaining end is supplied by the germline J gene. The genes are TRBV3 and TRBJ2-4; possible D gene TRBD1, 6 bases. This CDR3 has 13 amino acids. The germline CDR1 and CDR2 sequences are SNHLY and FYNGKV (reference sequence). V lost 1 base to trimming and J lost 5 bases, with 7 bases between them. Incomplete CDR3 DNA: TGTGCCAGCAGCTTAGTCAGGGGAAACACCTTGTAC. This sequence encodes CASSLVRGNTLY. The entire CDR3 reads CASSLVRGNTLYF.

This clone was counted a few times. Gene and germline names: mouse. Read data end 1 residue before the CDR3 end; the end is taken from the germline J gene. The gene calls are TRBV26 and TRBJ1-4; 12 bases are a match to TRBD1. Germline-derived CDR1 and CDR2 are KGHPV and FQNQEV (reference sequence). The CDR3 consists of 15 residues. V lost 6 bases to trimming and J lost 7 bases; unmatched junction nucleotides: 6. CDR3 bases read: TGTGCCAGCAGACCGGGACAGGGGGCTAGCGAAAGATTATTT. This sequence encodes CASRPGQGASERLF. The full CDR3 protein reads CASRPGQGASERLFF.

By share, this clone ranks as medium-sized. Gene labels here are mouse ones. Coverage ceases 1 residue before the CDR3 finishes, and the germline J gene fills in the end. The chain joins TRBV26 to TRBJ1-3; 7 bases match TRBD1. V was clipped by 6 bases and J by 0 bases; unmatched bases: 2. Germline V gene data show CDR1 as KGHPV and CDR2 as FQNQEV (reference sequence). This CDR3 has 14 residues. The CDR3 spells CASSRDSSGNTLYF. The covered CDR3 bases are TGTGCCAGCAGCCGGGACAGTTCTGGAAATACGCTCTAT.

Note on this clone: Germline and genes here are mouse. The CDR3 region is CASSLGTGENTLYF. Partial CDR3 DNA: TGTGCCAGCTCTCTCGGGACAGGGGAAAACACCTTGTAC. The chain has TRBV12-2 and TRBJ2-4; TRBD1 matches 10 bases. The read ends 1 residue early relative to the CDR3; the germline J gene fills the gap. The V segment lost 0 bases and the J segment 4 bases; nucleotides outside the gene matches: 0. CDR1 SGHLS and CDR2 HYDKME come from the germline V gene. This CDR3 comprises 14 residues. Full variable domain (rest looked up from reference TRBV12-2 and TRBJ2-4): NSGVVQSPRYIIKGKGERSILKCIPISGHLSVAWYQQTQGQELKFFIQHYDKMERDKGNLPSRFSVQQFDDYHSEMNMSALELEDSAVYFCASSLGTGENTLYFGAGTRLSVL.

As to this clone: Gene names refer to mouse genes. The CDR3 goes on 1 residue after the read ends, and that part is filled in from the germline J gene. This chain joins TRBV2 and TRBJ2-5; no definite D call. The V end was cut by 4 bases, the J end by 0 bases, with 8 bases between. Germline CDR1 LGHNA, CDR2 YSYQKL. This CDR3 spans 14 amino acids. The CDR3 region is CASSPNSNQDTQYF. The sequenced CDR3 bases are TGTGCCAGCAGCCCAAACAGTAACCAAGACACCCAGTAC.

As concerns this clone: Genes and germline are mouse. CDR3 sequence reads: CASRGRNQDTQYF. CDR3 bases read: TGTGCAAGCAGGGGACGGAACCAAGACACCCAGTAC. V gene TRBV16 combines with J gene TRBJ2-5; the D call may be TRBD1 or TRBD2 (5 bases each). With the read ending 1 residue before the CDR3 end, the germline J gene is used to fill in that end. Deletions cut 6 bases from V and 0 bases from J, with 7 bases between. The germline gives CDR1 SGHSA, CDR2 FRNQAP. The CDR3 loop spans 13 amino acids.